A single TCR beta chain is shown here with its context. This sample was included in a study of T cell changes during pregnancy in multiple sclerosis. CDR3 length: 15 amino acids. Germline lookup yields CDR1 SGHRS and CDR2 YFSETQ. Clones were sequenced by immunoSEQ multiplex PCR, and TCRdb holds only the in-frame ones, with some missing. The data show 34,000 or so clones, approximately 90% seen once. The chain uses TRBV5-1 and TRBJ2-5, with D perhaps TRBD1 (6 bases). The DNA matches TRBJ2-7 better at its end, which makes the J call doubtful. This TCR came from a female donor with multiple sclerosis, enrolled in a pregnancy study. The starting material was CD8+ T cells from peripheral blood mononuclear cells, obtained in the first trimester of pregnancy. The CDR3 nucleotides are TGCGCCAGCAGCCCTGATCCCGGGACACTCTACGAGCAGTACTTC. Protein: CASSPDPGTLYEQYF.